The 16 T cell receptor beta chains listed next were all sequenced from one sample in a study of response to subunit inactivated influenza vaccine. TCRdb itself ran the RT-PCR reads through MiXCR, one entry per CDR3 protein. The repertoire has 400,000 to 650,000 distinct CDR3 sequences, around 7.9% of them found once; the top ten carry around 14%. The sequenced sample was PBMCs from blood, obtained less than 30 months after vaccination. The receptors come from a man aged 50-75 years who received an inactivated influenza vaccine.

The CDR3, as DNA: TGTGCCAGTAGTGTGATTGGGGGAAGCACCGGGGAGCTGTTTTTT. Translating it yields CASSVIGGSTGELFF. The J gene is TRBJ2-2, the V gene TRBV19; D may correspond to TRBD1 or TRBD2 (5 bases each). Trimming pared 5 bases from V and 4 bases from J, leaving 14 bases between. Germline CDR1 and CDR2: LNHDA and SQIVND (reference sequence). The CDR3 length is 15 residues. Full variable domain (rest looked up from reference TRBV19 and TRBJ2-2): DGGITQSPKYLFRKEGQNVTLSCEQNLNHDAMYWYRQDPGQGLRLIYYSQIVNDFQKGDIAEGYSVSREKKESFPLTVTSAQKNPTAFYLCASSVIGGSTGELFFGEGSRLTVL.

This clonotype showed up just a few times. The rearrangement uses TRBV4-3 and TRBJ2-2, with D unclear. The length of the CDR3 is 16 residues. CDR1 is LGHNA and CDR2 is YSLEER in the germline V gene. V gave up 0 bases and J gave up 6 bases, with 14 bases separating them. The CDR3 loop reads CASSQDGPPKPGELFF. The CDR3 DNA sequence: TGCGCCAGCAGCCAAGATGGCCCCCCCAAACCCGGGGAGCTGTTTTTT.

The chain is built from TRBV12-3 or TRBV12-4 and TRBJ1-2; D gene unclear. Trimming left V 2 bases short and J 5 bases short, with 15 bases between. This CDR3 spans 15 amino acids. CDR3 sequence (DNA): TGTGCCAGCAGTTTATTGGGGTTGACCCAATATGGCTACACCTTC. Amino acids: CASSLLGLTQYGYTF.

The CDR3 sequence is CASSEVLAQRNTQYF. The DNA of the CDR3 is TGTGCCAGCAGTGAAGTTTTGGCGCAGCGAAATACGCAGTATTTT. The chain joins TRBV2 to TRBJ2-3; D gene ambiguous. V was shortened by 1 base and J by 7 bases, with 15 bases between the two germline ends. The CDR3 loop spans 15 amino acids. CDR1 is SNHLY and CDR2 is FYNNEI in the germline V gene.

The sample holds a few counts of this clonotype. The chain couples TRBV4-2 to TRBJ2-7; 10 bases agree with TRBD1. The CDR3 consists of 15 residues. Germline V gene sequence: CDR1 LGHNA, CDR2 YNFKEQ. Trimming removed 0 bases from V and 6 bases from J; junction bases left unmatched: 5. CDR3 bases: TGTGCCAGCAGCCAAGAAGGACAGGGGGGTGGCGAGCAGTACTTC. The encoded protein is CASSQEGQGGGEQYF.

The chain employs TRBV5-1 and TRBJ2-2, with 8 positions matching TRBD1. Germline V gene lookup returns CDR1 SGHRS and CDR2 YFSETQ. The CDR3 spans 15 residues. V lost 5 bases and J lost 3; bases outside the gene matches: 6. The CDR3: CASRRNRGDTGELFF. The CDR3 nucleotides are TGCGCCAGCAGACGCAACAGGGGGGACACCGGGGAGCTGTTTTTT.

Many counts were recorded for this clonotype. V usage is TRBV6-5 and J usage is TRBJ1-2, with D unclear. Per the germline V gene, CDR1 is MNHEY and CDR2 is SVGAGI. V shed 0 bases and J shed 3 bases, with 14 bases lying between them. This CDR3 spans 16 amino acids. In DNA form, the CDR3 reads TGTGCCAGCAGTTACTCGAAGTCAGGTGTGGACTATGGCTACACCTTC. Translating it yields CASSYSKSGVDYGYTF.

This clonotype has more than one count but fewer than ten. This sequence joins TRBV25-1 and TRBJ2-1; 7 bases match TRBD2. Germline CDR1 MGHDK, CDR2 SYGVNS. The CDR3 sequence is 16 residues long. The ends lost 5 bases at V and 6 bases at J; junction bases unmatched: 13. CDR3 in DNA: TGTGCCAGCAGTAACTCCCCGGGACTAATATTCAATGAGCAGTTCTTC. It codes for CASSNSPGLIFNEQFF.

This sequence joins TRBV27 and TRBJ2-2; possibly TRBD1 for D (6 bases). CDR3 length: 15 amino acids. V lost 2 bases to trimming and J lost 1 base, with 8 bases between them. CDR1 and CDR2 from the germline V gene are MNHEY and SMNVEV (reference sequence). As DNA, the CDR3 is TGTGCCAGCAGTTTAGGGGGCTGGAACACCGGGGAGCTGTTTTTT. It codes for CASSLGGWNTGELFF.

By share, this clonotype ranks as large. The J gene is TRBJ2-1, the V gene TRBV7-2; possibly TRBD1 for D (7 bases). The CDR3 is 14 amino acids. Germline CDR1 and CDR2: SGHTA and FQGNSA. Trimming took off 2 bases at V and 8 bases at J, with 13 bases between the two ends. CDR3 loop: CASSLQGGMDEQFF. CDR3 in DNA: TGTGCCAGCAGCTTACAGGGGGGCATGGATGAGCAGTTCTTC.

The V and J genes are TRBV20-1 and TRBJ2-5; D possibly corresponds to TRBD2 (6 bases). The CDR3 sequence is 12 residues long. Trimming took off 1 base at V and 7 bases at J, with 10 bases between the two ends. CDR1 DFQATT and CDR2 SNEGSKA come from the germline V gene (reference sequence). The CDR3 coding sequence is TGCAGTGCTAGAGTTGGGACTGGGACCCAGTACTTC. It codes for CSARVGTGTQYF.

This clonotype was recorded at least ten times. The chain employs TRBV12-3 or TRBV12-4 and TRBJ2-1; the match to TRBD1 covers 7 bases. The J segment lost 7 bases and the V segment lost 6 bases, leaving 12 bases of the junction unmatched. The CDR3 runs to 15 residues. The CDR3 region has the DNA TGTGCCAGCAGAACCGGGACAGCGGCGCCGAATGAGCAGTTCTTC. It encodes CASRTGTAAPNEQFF.

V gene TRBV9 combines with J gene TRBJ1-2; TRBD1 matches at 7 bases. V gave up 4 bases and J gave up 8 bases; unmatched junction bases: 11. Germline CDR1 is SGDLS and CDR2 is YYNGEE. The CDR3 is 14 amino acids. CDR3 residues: CASSKTDRLGGYTF. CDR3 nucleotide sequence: TGTGCCAGCAGCAAGACGGACAGGCTTGGGGGCTACACCTTC.

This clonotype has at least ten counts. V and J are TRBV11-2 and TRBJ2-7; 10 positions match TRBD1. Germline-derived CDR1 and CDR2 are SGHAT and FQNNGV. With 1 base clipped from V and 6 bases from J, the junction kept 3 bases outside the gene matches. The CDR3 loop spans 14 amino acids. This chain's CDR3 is CASSLGDRGGEQYF. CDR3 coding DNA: TGTGCCAGCAGCTTAGGGGACAGGGGAGGCGAGCAGTACTTC.

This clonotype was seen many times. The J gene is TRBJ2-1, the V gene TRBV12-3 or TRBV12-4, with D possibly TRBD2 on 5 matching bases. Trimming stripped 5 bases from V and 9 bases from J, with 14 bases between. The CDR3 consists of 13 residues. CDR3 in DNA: TGTGCCAGCAGTCTACTAGGCGGAGGTGAGCAGTTCTTC. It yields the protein CASSLLGGGEQFF.

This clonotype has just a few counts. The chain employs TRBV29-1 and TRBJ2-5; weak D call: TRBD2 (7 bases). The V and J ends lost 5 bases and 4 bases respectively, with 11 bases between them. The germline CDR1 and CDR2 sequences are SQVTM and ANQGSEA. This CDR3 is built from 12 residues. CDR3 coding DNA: TGCAGCGTTAGGCGGGGGCCAGAGACCCAGTACTTC. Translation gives CSVRRGPETQYF.